What follows is one TCR beta chain and its context. The antigen is not known. Trimming removed 5 bases from V and 4 bases from J, with 18 bases in between. The germline V gene encodes CDR1 SGHTA and CDR2 FQGTGA. CDR3 length: 15 residues. These data belong to a study of cytomegalovirus exposure and HLA in healthy donors. Study as a whole: It was reported in a later analysis that the approximately 120 validation repertoires used the same platform as the approximately 670 first-cohort repertoires.

Overall study findings and caveats: The majority of TCR sequences were rare, yet some public TCRs appeared in many donors. The tendency of first-cohort TCR clusters to co-occur in the 110 or so validation repertoires emerged from a later analysis. A list of 150 or so TCR beta chains associated with cytomegalovirus was given.

Repertoires were generated with immunoSEQ multiplex PCR, while TCRdb's copy carries only in-frame clones and drops some. This table has about 110,000 clones, roughly 90% appearing once. This clonotype was sampled from a woman in her twenties or thirties in good health and CMV-seropositive. The chain combines TRBV7-3 with TRBJ2-7, with a weak D call TRBD2 (6 bases). What was sequenced was PBMCs. CDR3 bases: TGTGCCAGCAGCCCAGCGGCAACGGGAGCTTACGAGCAGTACTTC. Its protein is CASSPAATGAYEQYF.